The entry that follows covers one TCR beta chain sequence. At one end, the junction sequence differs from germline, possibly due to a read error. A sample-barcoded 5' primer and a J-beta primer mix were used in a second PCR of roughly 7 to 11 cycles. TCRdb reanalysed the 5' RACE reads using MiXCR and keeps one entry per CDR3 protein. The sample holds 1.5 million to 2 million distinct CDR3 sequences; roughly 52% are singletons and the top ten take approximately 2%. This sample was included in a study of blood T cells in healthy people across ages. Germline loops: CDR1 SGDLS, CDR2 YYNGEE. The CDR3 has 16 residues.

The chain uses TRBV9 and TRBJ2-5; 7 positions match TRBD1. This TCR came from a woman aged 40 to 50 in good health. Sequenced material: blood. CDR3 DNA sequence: TGTGTCAGCAGCGAGGCCGGGACAGAGTACCAAGAGACCCAGTACTTC. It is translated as CVSSEAGTEYQETQYF.